These 17 T cell receptor beta chains came from one sample sequenced in a study of shared clonotypes between healthy human individuals. TCRdb's table, derived via immunoSEQ multiplex PCR, lists solely in-frame clones and lacks some. This table holds about 2.3 million clones, approximately 95% found once. The specimen was naive CD4+ T cells from PBMCs. Noted subset: CD45RA+ positively selected. These receptors all come from a man aged 18 to 30 in good health. Some clones in this sample may be carry-over from other donors' samples.

This clone has only one observation. The chain carries TRBV6-1 and TRBJ1-1; possibly TRBD1 for D (5 bases). The CDR3 extends over 13 amino acids. Germline CDR1 reads MNHNS; CDR2 reads SASEGT. V dropped 5 bases and J dropped 7 bases, with 14 bases sitting between them. CDR3 protein: CASSLPLRDEAFF. In DNA form, the CDR3 reads TGTGCCAGCAGTCTCCCTCTCAGGGATGAAGCTTTCTTT.

The chain couples TRBV5-6 to TRBJ2-7; 9 nucleotides line up with TRBD2. The CDR3 contains 17 residues. Germline assignment: CDR1 SGHDT and CDR2 YYEEEE. The V and J ends lost 2 bases and 4 bases, in that order; junction bases with no gene match: 13. The CDR3 here is CASSLSLVAGEAYEQYF. CDR3 nucleotides: TGTGCCAGCAGCTTAAGTCTGGTAGCGGGAGAAGCGTACGAGCAGTACTTC.

CDR3 in amino acids: CSVDSQAQEYLYGYTF. The CDR3 DNA sequence: TGCAGCGTTGATTCGCAGGCACAAGAGTACTTATATGGCTACACCTTC. This chain joins TRBV29-1 and TRBJ1-2, with D hard to call. The V gene's germline CDR1 is SQVTM and CDR2 ANQGSEA. Trimming shortened V by 3 bases and J by 5 bases, and 22 bases separated the two germline ends. The CDR3 is 16 amino acids.

The CDR3 region is CASRGVHNSPLHF. The CDR3 DNA sequence: TGTGCCAGCAGGGGGGTACATAATTCACCCCTCCACTTT. The chain uses TRBV25-1 and TRBJ1-6; a possible D gene is TRBD1 (5 bases). Trimming took 6 bases from V and 5 from J, leaving 8 bases between them. The CDR3 sequence is 13 residues long. Germline CDR1 reads MGHDK; CDR2 reads SYGVNS.

The V and J genes are TRBV12-5 and TRBJ2-1; 7 nucleotides line up with TRBD1. The CDR3 runs 16 residues. The germline V gene has CDR1 LGHNT and CDR2 FRNRAP. Unmatched junction bases numbered 9, after V lost 5 bases and J lost 2 bases. The CDR3 DNA follows: TGTGCTAGTGGTGGAACCCGGGGACAGACCTACAATGAGCAGTTCTTC. It translates to CASGGTRGQTYNEQFF.

V and J are TRBV7-2 and TRBJ1-1; no clear D gene. Trimming pared 5 bases from V and 5 bases from J, leaving 21 bases between. The CDR3 has 16 residues. The germline V gene encodes CDR1 SGHTA and CDR2 FQGNSA. CDR3 amino acids: CASSGPVGPLRTEAFF. CDR3 bases: TGTGCCAGCAGCGGGCCAGTCGGTCCCCTAAGGACTGAAGCTTTCTTT.

As regards this clone: Different DNA sequences within this sample yield the same CDR3. The chain is built from TRBV30 and TRBJ2-7; D is ambiguous. CDR1 is GTSNPN and CDR2 is SVGIG in the germline V gene (reference sequence). The CDR3 has 11 amino acids. The germline V and J ends were trimmed by 0 bases and 6 bases, with 6 bases remaining between them. The CDR3 coding sequence is TGTGCCTGGAGTGTAAGACGCGAGCAGTACTTC. It yields the protein CAWSVRREQYF.

This clone has just one count. This rearrangement joins TRBV6-1 to TRBJ1-1, with D unclear. V gave up 6 bases and J gave up 0 bases, with 8 bases separating them. The CDR3 extends over 13 amino acids. CDR1 MNHNS and CDR2 SASEGT come from the germline V gene. The chain's CDR3 is CASRETLNTEAFF. The DNA of the CDR3 is TGTGCCAGCAGAGAGACACTGAACACTGAAGCTTTCTTT.

Note on this clone: Other DNA sequences in the sample encode the same CDR3. The rearrangement uses TRBV19 and TRBJ1-5; D remains unclear. The CDR3 runs to 13 residues. The V gene lost 4 bases and the J gene lost 2 bases, with 6 bases spanning the gap. Looked up from germline, CDR1 is LNHDA and CDR2 is SQIVND (reference sequence). The CDR3 is CASSTSGNQPQHF. CDR3 DNA: TGTGCCAGTAGTACCTCAGGCAATCAGCCCCAGCATTTT.

The chain links TRBV27 to TRBJ2-7, with D possibly being TRBD1 (6 bases). CDR3 length equals 15 residues. Trimming cost V 4 bases and J 4 bases, with 17 bases left between them. Germline lookup yields CDR1 MNHEY and CDR2 SMNVEV (reference sequence). CDR3 nucleotides: TGTGCCAGCAGTTACTCCGCTGGGGGCGCATACGAGCAGTACTTC. It encodes CASSYSAGGAYEQYF.

CDR3 in amino acids: CASSPTPTLPEQYF. The DNA of the CDR3 is TGTGCCAGCAGTCCGACTCCAACACTCCCCGAGCAGTACTTC. V usage is TRBV27 and J usage is TRBJ2-7; D gene uncertain. V shed 5 bases and J shed 6 bases, with 17 bases lying between them. There are 14 residues in the CDR3. CDR1 and CDR2 (germline): MNHEY, SMNVEV (reference sequence).

The CDR3 sequence is CASSSRLGTDTQYF. CDR3 bases: TGCGCCAGCAGCTCGAGACTGGGCACAGATACGCAGTATTTT. This rearrangement joins TRBV5-1 to TRBJ2-3; the D is unclear. Trimming stripped 3 bases from V and 1 base from J, with 9 bases between. The CDR3 runs 14 residues. Germline loops: CDR1 SGHRS, CDR2 YFSETQ.

The chain employs TRBV7-8 and TRBJ2-3; weak D call: TRBD1 (5 bases). V was cut by 1 base and J by 5 bases, with 13 bases left in between. The CDR3 is 15 residues long. CDR1 and CDR2 (germline): SGHVS, FQNEAQ. CDR3 DNA sequence: TGTGCCAGCAGCTTAGTCTTTAGGGGAAAAGATACGCAGTATTTT. As protein: CASSLVFRGKDTQYF.

This clone was detected only once. This chain connects TRBV18 to TRBJ2-7, with 9 bases matching TRBD1. Germline CDR1 reads KGHSH; CDR2 reads LQKENI. There are 15 residues in the CDR3. Trimming took 2 bases from V and 5 from J; bases not matched to a gene: 7. The CDR3 is CASSPFGTGNNEQYF. CDR3 in DNA: TGTGCCAGCTCACCATTCGGGACAGGGAACAACGAGCAGTACTTC. The whole variable domain, remainder taken from reference TRBV18 and TRBJ2-7, is NAGVMQNPRHLVRRRGQEARLRCSPMKGHSHVYWYRQLPEEGLKFMVYLQKENIIDESGMPKERFSAEFPKEGPSILRIQQVVRGDSAAYFCASSPFGTGNNEQYFGPGTRLTVT.

The rearrangement uses TRBV10-3 and TRBJ1-4, with a weak D call TRBD1 (6 bases). The CDR3 loop spans 17 amino acids. From germline, CDR1 is ENHRY and CDR2 SYGVKD. Trimming pared 3 bases from V and 7 bases from J, leaving 21 bases between. The CDR3 loop reads CAISDRTAGGGLEKLFF. Here the CDR3 DNA reads TGTGCCATCAGTGACCGTACAGCGGGGGGCGGCCTTGAAAAACTGTTTTTT.

This clone has only a few counts. The rearrangement links TRBV30 to TRBJ1-4; D remains unclear. The germline CDR1 and CDR2 sequences are GTSNPN and SVGIG (reference sequence). The V and J ends lost 1 base and 10 bases respectively, with 7 bases between them. The CDR3 is made up of 11 amino acids. CDR3 protein: CAWSASGKLFF. The CDR3 DNA follows: TGTGCCTGGAGTGCCTCTGGAAAACTGTTTTTT.

The chain carries TRBV4-3 and TRBJ1-1, with D possibly TRBD1 on 5 matching bases. V was pared by 3 bases and J by 3 bases, with 14 bases between. This CDR3 contains 15 residues. Germline CDR1 and CDR2: LGHNA and YSLEER. The CDR3 region has the DNA TGCGCCAGCAGCCACGAACGGGGGGAGGACACTGAAGCTTTCTTT. Amino acid sequence: CASSHERGEDTEAFF.